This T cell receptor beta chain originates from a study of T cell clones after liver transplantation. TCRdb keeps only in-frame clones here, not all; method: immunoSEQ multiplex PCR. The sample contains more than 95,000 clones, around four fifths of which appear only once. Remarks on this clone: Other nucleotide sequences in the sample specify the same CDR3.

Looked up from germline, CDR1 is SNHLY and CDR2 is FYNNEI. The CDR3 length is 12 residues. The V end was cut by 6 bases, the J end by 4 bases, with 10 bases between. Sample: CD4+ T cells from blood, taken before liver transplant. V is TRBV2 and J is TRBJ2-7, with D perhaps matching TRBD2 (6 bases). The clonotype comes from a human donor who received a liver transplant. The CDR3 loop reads CASSRGVYEQYF. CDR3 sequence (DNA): TGTGCCAGCAGCCGCGGGGTTTACGAGCAGTACTTC.